This TCR beta chain was recovered during a study of tumor and adjacent non-tumor tissue in lung cancer. A modified ARM-PCR protocol with three rounds of nested PCR amplified TCRbeta. TCRdb itself ran the multiplex PCR reads through MiXCR, one entry per CDR3 protein. The sample consists of roughly 45,000 distinct CDR3 sequences, roughly 66% of them appearing once. RNA was extracted from bulk tissue without any cell sorting. More than 3 cm separated this lung sample from the edge of the tumor. The CDR3 length is 14 residues. Germline values: CDR1 SQVTM, CDR2 ANQGSEA. V was pared by 5 bases and J by 16 bases, with 18 bases of the junction left unmatched.

This receptor was obtained from a man between 45 and 60 years old with non-small cell lung cancer. The gene calls are TRBV29-1 and TRBJ2-1; TRBD2 agrees at 9 bases. The sequenced sample was distant non-tumor lung tissue. CDR3 nucleotide sequence: TGCAGCGTTCCTAGCGGGACCCTCTACAATGGGCATTTCTTC. Its protein product is CSVPSGTLYNGHFF.